This TCR beta chain was identified during a study of beta chain features in type 1 diabetes. The CDR3 totals 15 residues. The V end lost 3 bases, the J end lost 4 bases, and 15 bases lay between the germline ends. The germline CDR1 and CDR2 sequences are KGHSH and LQKENI. Regarding this clone: Its matching antigen is unknown.

Sequenced material consisted of expressed TCRB transcripts (all of the isolated RNA was reverse transcribed). Data came from immunoSEQ multiplex PCR; TCRdb stores just in-frame clones and leaves some out. The sample has 300,000 to 350,000 clones, over 7% seen once; the top ten hold over 0.95%. Study-wide findings and caveats: Type 1 diabetes patients showed a moderate but significant shortening of TCRB CDR3s in all four CD4+ subsets.

Sequences were obtained from central memory CD4+ T cells from blood. The clonotype comes from a man aged 25-40 years with type 1 diabetes. The chain is built from TRBV18 and TRBJ2-5; D is possibly TRBD2 (6 bases). The CDR3 loop is CASSPGLGDLETQYF. CDR3 nucleotides: TGTGCCAGCTCACCGGGACTGGGAGATTTAGAGACCCAGTACTTC.